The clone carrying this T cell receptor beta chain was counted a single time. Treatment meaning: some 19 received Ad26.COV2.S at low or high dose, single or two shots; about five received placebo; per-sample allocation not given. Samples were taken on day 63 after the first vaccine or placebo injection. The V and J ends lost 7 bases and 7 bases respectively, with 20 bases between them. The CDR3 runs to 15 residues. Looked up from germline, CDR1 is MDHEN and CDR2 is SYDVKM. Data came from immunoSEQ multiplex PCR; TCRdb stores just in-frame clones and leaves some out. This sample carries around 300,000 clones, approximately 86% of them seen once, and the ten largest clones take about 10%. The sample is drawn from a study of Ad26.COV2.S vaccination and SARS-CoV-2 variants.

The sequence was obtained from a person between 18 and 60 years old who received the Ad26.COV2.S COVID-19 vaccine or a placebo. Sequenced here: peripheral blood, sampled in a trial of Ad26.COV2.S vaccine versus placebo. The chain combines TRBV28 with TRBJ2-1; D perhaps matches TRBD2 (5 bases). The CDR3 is CASMEETSPFNEQFF. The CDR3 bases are TGTGCCAGCATGGAGGAGACGAGCCCCTTTAATGAGCAGTTCTTC.